A single sample gave rise to the 25 T cell receptor beta chains below, sequenced in a study of T cell repertoires in cytomegalovirus infection. Their target antigens are unknown. One entry per CDR3 protein, called by TCRdb with MiXCR from the reads. Here the sample spans fewer than 1,000,000 distinct CDR3 sequences, approximately 31% being singletons. Sequenced material: cultured CD8+ T cells from PBMCs, taken from culture after CMV antigen stimulation. Receptors originate from a human donor in good health (CMV status not recorded). Some clones in this sample may be carry-over from other donors' samples.

This clonotype was observed a few times. The DNA for the CDR3 is TGTGCCAGCAGCTTTAACAGGGGGCGCGGAGAGACCCAGTACTTC. Translation gives CASSFNRGRGETQYF. The chain links TRBV7-2 to TRBJ2-5; 9 bases match TRBD1. The CDR3 length is 15 residues. The germline V gene encodes CDR1 SGHTA and CDR2 FQGNSA. Trimming cost V 3 bases and J 4 bases; bases outside gene matches: 6.

A remark on this clonotype: Compared with germline, one end of the junction differs, possibly owing to a read error. The rearrangement joins TRBV7-2 to TRBJ2-3; D could derive from TRBD1 or TRBD2 (6 bases each). This CDR3 has 14 amino acids. Germline lookup yields CDR1 SGHTA and CDR2 FQGNSA. CDR3 loop: CASNLTGGPDTQYF. The CDR3 DNA sequence: TGTGCCAGCAACTTAACTGGGGGGCCAGATACGCAGTATTTT.

There are many counts of this clonotype. The chain couples TRBV19 to TRBJ2-4; 10 positions match TRBD2. This CDR3 is 21 amino acids long. Per the germline V gene, CDR1 is LNHDA and CDR2 is SQIVND (reference sequence). The junction had 19 bases not matched to a gene; V was cut back by 5 bases and J by 0 bases. CDR3 amino acids: CASSFHFPGLADLLAKNIQYF. In DNA, the CDR3 is TGTGCCAGTAGTTTCCATTTCCCAGGACTAGCGGATCTTCTAGCCAAAAACATTCAGTACTTC.

This clonotype showed up just a few times. The chain is built from TRBV6-2 or TRBV6-3 and TRBJ2-1; 10 nucleotides line up with TRBD2. The germline CDR1 and CDR2 sequences are MNHEY and SVGEGT. The V segment lost 6 bases and the J segment 4 bases; nucleotides outside the gene matches: 9. The CDR3 is made up of 16 amino acids. CDR3 in DNA: TGTGCCAGCAGCCGAATAACTAGCGGGGTTTACAATGAGCAGTTCTTC. It is translated as CASSRITSGVYNEQFF.

The V gene is TRBV6-1, the J gene TRBJ2-3, with 10 bases matching TRBD1. The CDR3 is 14 amino acids. Germline CDR1 MNHNS, CDR2 SASEGT. The J segment lost 5 bases and the V segment lost 2 bases, leaving 1 base of the junction unmatched. The CDR3 sequence is CASSEWTGGDTQYF. DNA of the CDR3: TGTGCCAGCAGTGAATGGACAGGGGGAGATACGCAGTATTTT.

The chain is built from TRBV12-3 or TRBV12-4 and TRBJ2-7; no clear D. Trimming pared 2 bases from V and 6 bases from J, leaving 14 bases between. This CDR3 is 14 amino acids long. CDR3 DNA sequence: TGTGCCAGCAGTTTAAGTCCGACGATCGGCGAGCAGTACTTC. It specifies CASSLSPTIGEQYF.

This clonotype showed up many times. The chain joins TRBV7-9 to TRBJ2-5; D might be TRBD2 (5 bases). V was cut by 7 bases and J by 4 bases, with 13 bases left in between. This CDR3 comprises 13 residues. CDR1 is SEHNR and CDR2 is FQNEAQ in the germline V gene (reference sequence). CDR3 residues: CASTPGSRETQYF. Here the CDR3 DNA reads TGTGCCAGCACCCCGGGGTCCCGAGAGACCCAGTACTTC.

This sequence joins TRBV4-2 and TRBJ2-3; 8 nucleotides align to TRBD2. This CDR3 is 23 amino acids long. J was trimmed by 0 bases and V by 1 base; bases with no gene match: 24. Germline V gives CDR1 LGHNA, CDR2 YNFKEQ. CDR3 loop: CASSQARRQYPGLGDASTDTQYF. Written as DNA, the CDR3 is TGTGCCAGCAGCCAAGCAAGACGACAGTACCCGGGACTAGGAGACGCGAGCACAGATACGCAGTATTTT.

This clonotype was counted only a few times. The chain couples TRBV11-1 to TRBJ2-5, with D perhaps being TRBD1 or TRBD2 (7 bases each). CDR3 size: 15 residues. Germline V CDR1 and CDR2: SGHAT, FQDESV (reference sequence). V gave up 4 bases and J gave up 4 bases, with 16 bases separating them. CDR3 sequence (DNA): TGTGCCAGCAGCTCTTGGACAGGCGGGAGAGAGACCCAGTACTTC. Its protein product is CASSSWTGGRETQYF.

J is TRBJ2-4 and V is TRBV10-1; no definite D call. V lost 3 bases and J 10 bases, leaving 4 bases between the germline ends. Per the germline V gene, CDR1 is WNHNN and CDR2 is SYGVQD (reference sequence). The CDR3 has 10 residues. CDR3 sequence reads: CASSEEIQYF. As DNA, the CDR3 is TGCGCCAGCAGTGAAGAGATTCAGTACTTC.

This clonotype came up a few times. The V call is TRBV7-3, the J call TRBJ2-1; 10 bases are a match to TRBD2. The V gene end was trimmed by 4 bases and the J gene end by 0 bases; junction bases not matched to a gene: 9. The germline CDR1 and CDR2 sequences are SGHTA and FQGTGA. This CDR3 comprises 18 residues. This chain's CDR3 is CASSSPTSGTNSYNEQFF. The CDR3 bases are TGTGCCAGCAGCTCCCCAACTAGCGGGACAAACTCCTACAATGAGCAGTTCTTC.

The chain recombines TRBV7-9 with TRBJ2-2; 14 nucleotides line up with TRBD2. CDR1 SEHNR and CDR2 FQNEAQ come from the germline V gene (reference sequence). Losses at the gene ends were 4 bases for V and 6 bases for J; bases not matched to a gene: 7. The CDR3 length is 17 residues. The CDR3 DNA is TGTGCCAGCAGCTCGACTAGCGGGGGGGTACTCCCCGGGGAGCTGTTTTTT. Its protein is CASSSTSGGVLPGELFF.

This clonotype was found a few times. The chain carries TRBV4-1 and TRBJ1-1; D is undetermined. This CDR3 contains 15 residues. V was shortened by 0 bases and J by 0 bases, with 8 bases between the two germline ends. Germline-derived CDR1 and CDR2 are MGHRA and YSYEKL. The CDR3, as DNA: TGCGCCAGCAGCCAAGATATGGGGATGAACACTGAAGCTTTCTTT. The encoded protein is CASSQDMGMNTEAFF.

The rearrangement links TRBV10-3 to TRBJ2-7; 10 bases are shared with TRBD2. This CDR3 is 16 amino acids long. V shed 11 bases and J 0 bases; nucleotides not matched to a gene: 13. Germline V gene sequence: CDR1 ENHRY, CDR2 SYGVKD. Written as DNA, the CDR3 is TGTGCCGTCCTGGTAGCGGGGGGCCGAAGCTCCTACGAGCAGTACTTC. Protein product: CAVLVAGGRSSYEQYF.

This clonotype was counted between two and nine times. The chain employs TRBV6-2 or TRBV6-3 and TRBJ1-1, with a tentative D call TRBD1 (5 bases). There are 14 residues in the CDR3. The germline V gene encodes CDR1 MNHEY and CDR2 SVGEGT. Trimming shortened V by 5 bases and J by 3 bases, and 13 bases separated the two germline ends. The CDR3 protein is CASSERRGYTEAFF. Written as DNA, the CDR3 is TGTGCCAGCAGTGAGCGTAGGGGATACACTGAAGCTTTCTTT.

The CDR3 region is CASSIAGRVDEQFF. The DNA for the CDR3 is TGTGCCAGTAGTATAGCTGGTCGGGTCGATGAGCAGTTCTTC. The chain recombines TRBV19 with TRBJ2-1; no reliable D call. The CDR3 loop spans 14 amino acids. V was pared by 1 base and J by 8 bases, with 12 bases between. Germline CDR1 reads LNHDA; CDR2 reads SQIVND (reference sequence). Drawing the rest from reference TRBV19 and TRBJ2-1, the complete variable domain is DGGITQSPKYLFRKEGQNVTLSCEQNLNHDAMYWYRQDPGQGLRLIYYSQIVNDFQKGDIAEGYSVSREKKESFPLTVTSAQKNPTAFYLCASSIAGRVDEQFFGPGTRLTVL.

The sample holds a few counts of this clonotype. This chain connects TRBV27 to TRBJ1-2, with 8 bases aligning to TRBD1. V was pared by 3 bases and J by 5 bases, with 5 bases of the junction left unmatched. The V gene's germline CDR1 is MNHEY and CDR2 SMNVEV (reference sequence). This CDR3 has 14 residues. The CDR3 coding sequence is TGTGCCAGCAGTTTCGCCGGACAGGGTTATGGCTACACCTTC. Translating it yields CASSFAGQGYGYTF.

The V call is TRBV19, the J call TRBJ2-7; a possible D gene is TRBD1 (6 bases). With 3 bases removed from V and 3 bases from J, the gap between germline ends came to 15 bases. The CDR3 is 15 amino acids. Germline V gene sequence: CDR1 LNHDA, CDR2 SQIVND (reference sequence). The CDR3 protein is CASSILRGQNYEQYF. CDR3 DNA: TGTGCCAGTAGTATCCTCCGCGGACAGAACTACGAGCAGTACTTC.

J is TRBJ1-2 and V is TRBV15; TRBD1 matches at 7 bases. J lost 10 bases, V lost 1 base, and 9 bases had no gene match. This CDR3 has 14 amino acids. Germline loops: CDR1 LNHNV, CDR2 YYDKDF (reference sequence). The CDR3 loop reads CATSRVWDSDYYTF. As DNA, the CDR3 is TGTGCCACCAGCAGAGTTTGGGACAGCGATTACTACACCTTC.

The sample holds a few counts of this clonotype. This chain links TRBV27 with TRBJ2-3; 12 bases line up with TRBD2. Losses at the gene ends were 7 bases for V and 6 bases for J; bases not matched to a gene: 8. Germline-derived CDR1 and CDR2 are MNHEY and SMNVEV (reference sequence). This CDR3 has 15 amino acids. CDR3 DNA sequence: TGTGCCAGCAACCTCGGACTAGCGGGGCGGGATACGCAGTATTTT. Protein sequence: CASNLGLAGRDTQYF.

J is TRBJ2-7 and V is TRBV6-2 or TRBV6-3; D could derive from TRBD1 or TRBD2 (6 bases each). Trimming stripped 2 bases from V and 6 bases from J, with 14 bases between. This CDR3 comprises 14 residues. Germline V lookup: CDR1 MNHEY, CDR2 SVGEGT. CDR3 sequence: CASSYGTGASEQYV. The CDR3 nucleotides read TGTGCCAGCAGTTACGGAACGGGGGCGAGCGAGCAGTACGTC.

The rearrangement links TRBV6-1 to TRBJ2-5; D tentatively reads TRBD1 or TRBD2 (6 bases each). V was trimmed by 2 bases and J by 9 bases, leaving 13 bases between them. Germline-derived CDR1 and CDR2 are MNHNS and SASEGT. The CDR3 is 13 amino acids. CDR3 loop: CASSERGPSAQYF. The CDR3 nucleotides are TGTGCCAGCAGTGAACGGGGGCCGTCGGCCCAGTACTTC.

The chain combines TRBV19 with TRBJ1-5; possibly TRBD1 for D (5 bases). CDR3 length: 15 amino acids. The V end was cut by 4 bases, the J end by 4 bases, with 14 bases between. Germline V gene sequence: CDR1 LNHDA, CDR2 SQIVND (reference sequence). This CDR3 is CASSSGGFLNQPQHF. The CDR3 nucleotides are TGTGCCAGTAGTAGTGGGGGGTTTCTTAATCAGCCCCAGCATTTT.

This clonotype was seen a handful of times. This rearrangement joins TRBV9 to TRBJ1-2; D uncertain. Germline CDR1 reads SGDLS; CDR2 reads YYNGEE. Trimming removed 3 bases at V and 6 bases at J, with 6 bases between. This CDR3 contains 11 residues. This CDR3 reads CASSARHGYTF. In DNA form, the CDR3 reads TGTGCCAGCAGCGCTAGACATGGCTACACCTTC. Based on the CDR3 plus reference TRBV9 and TRBJ1-2, the full variable domain is DSGVTQTPKHLITATGQRVTLRCSPRSGDLSVYWYQQSLDQGLQFLIQYYNGEERAKGNILERFSAQQFPDLHSELNLSSLELGDSALYFCASSARHGYTFGSGTRLTVV.

The rearrangement links TRBV6-1 to TRBJ2-1, with TRBD1 as a possible D gene (5 bases). This CDR3 comprises 14 residues. V was trimmed by 1 base and J by 4 bases, leaving 8 bases between them. Germline lookup yields CDR1 MNHNS and CDR2 SASEGT. CDR3 amino acids: CASSEDRPYNEQFF. The CDR3 DNA sequence: TGTGCCAGCAGTGAAGACAGGCCTTACAATGAGCAGTTCTTC.